Each of the 7 T cell receptor beta chains below was sequenced from the same sample in a study of blood T cell repertoires in COVID-19. Here immunoSEQ multiplex PCR was the method, and the copy in TCRdb shows in-frame clones only, minus some. Of 300,000 or so clones listed, approximately 90% are singletons. Sequenced sample: peripheral blood. These TCRs come from a woman between 25 and 40 years old with COVID-19, enrolled during active disease.

The chain couples TRBV20-1 to TRBJ2-7; TRBD1 agrees at 10 bases. CDR3 length: 16 residues. J was trimmed by 6 bases and V by 3 bases; bases with no gene match: 14. Looked up from germline, CDR1 is DFQATT and CDR2 is SNEGSKA (reference sequence). CDR3 sequence: CSASGDRGLLGAEQYF. CDR3 in DNA: TGCAGTGCTAGTGGGGACAGGGGTCTGCTAGGGGCCGAGCAGTACTTC.

The rearrangement joins TRBV15 to TRBJ2-7; D unclear. This CDR3 is 13 amino acids long. Per the germline V gene, CDR1 is LNHNV and CDR2 is YYDKDF (reference sequence). Trimming removed 0 bases at V and 3 bases at J, with 6 bases between. CDR3 amino acids: CATSRDPYYEQYF. The CDR3 bases are TGTGCCACCAGCAGAGATCCCTACTACGAGCAGTACTTC.

The V gene is TRBV5-1, the J gene TRBJ2-1; 11 bases line up with TRBD1. The CDR3 covers 18 residues. J gave up 0 bases and V 6 bases, and 11 bases lay outside the gene matches. CDR1 is SGHRS and CDR2 is YFSETQ in the germline V gene. The DNA of the CDR3 is TGCGCCAGCACCCGACAATGGACAGGGGGCGGCTCCTACAATGAGCAGTTCTTC. The encoded protein is CASTRQWTGGGSYNEQFF.

The J gene is TRBJ1-2, the V gene TRBV5-8, with D possibly matching TRBD1 (6 bases). The CDR3 covers 13 residues. Between the trimmed V and J ends, which lost 3 bases and 2 bases, there was a span of 8 bases. Germline values: CDR1 SGHTS, CDR2 YDEGEE. As DNA, the CDR3 is TGTGCCAGCAGCTCAGGACAGAACTATGGCTACACCTTC. Its translation is CASSSGQNYGYTF.

The chain uses TRBV2 and TRBJ2-7, with 9 positions matching TRBD1. The germline CDR1 and CDR2 sequences are SNHLY and FYNNEI. The CDR3 loop spans 15 amino acids. J lost 3 bases, V lost 5 bases, and 8 bases had no gene match. The CDR3 nucleotides read TGTGCCAGCAGTCTTGAGACAGGGGGACTCTACGAGCAGTACTTC. Translating gives CASSLETGGLYEQYF.

This clone was detected once. The chain has TRBV11-3 and TRBJ2-7, with 7 bases aligning to TRBD1. J was trimmed by 0 bases and V by 1 base; bases with no gene match: 3. The CDR3 sequence is 15 residues long. Germline values: CDR1 SGHNT, CDR2 YENEEA. CDR3 sequence reads: CASSLGGGNSYEQYF. The CDR3 DNA is TGTGCCAGCAGCTTAGGAGGGGGCAACTCCTACGAGCAGTACTTC.

Details on this clone: Distinct nucleotide sequences in the sample also encode this CDR3. The rearrangement joins TRBV30 to TRBJ1-5, with D possibly matching TRBD1 (5 bases). V lost 0 bases and J 4 bases, leaving 16 bases between the germline ends. Germline V gives CDR1 GTSNPN, CDR2 SVGIG (reference sequence). The CDR3 covers 16 residues. The CDR3 protein is CAWSVRRGGGNQPQHF. The CDR3 DNA sequence: TGTGCCTGGAGTGTACGACGGGGGGGAGGGAATCAGCCCCAGCATTTT.